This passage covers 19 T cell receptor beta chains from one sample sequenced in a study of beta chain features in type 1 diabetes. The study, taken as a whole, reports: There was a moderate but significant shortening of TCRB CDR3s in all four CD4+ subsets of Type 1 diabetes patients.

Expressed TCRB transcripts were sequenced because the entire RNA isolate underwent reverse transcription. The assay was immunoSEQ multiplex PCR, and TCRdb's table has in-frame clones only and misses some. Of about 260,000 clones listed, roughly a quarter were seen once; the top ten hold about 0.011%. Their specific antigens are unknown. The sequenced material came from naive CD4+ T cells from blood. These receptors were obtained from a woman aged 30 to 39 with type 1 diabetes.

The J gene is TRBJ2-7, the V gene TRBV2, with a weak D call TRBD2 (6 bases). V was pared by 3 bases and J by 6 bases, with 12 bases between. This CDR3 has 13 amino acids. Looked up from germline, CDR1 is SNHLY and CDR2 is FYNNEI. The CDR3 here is CASSEGLWIEQYF. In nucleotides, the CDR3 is TGTGCCAGCAGTGAGGGACTCTGGATCGAGCAGTACTTC.

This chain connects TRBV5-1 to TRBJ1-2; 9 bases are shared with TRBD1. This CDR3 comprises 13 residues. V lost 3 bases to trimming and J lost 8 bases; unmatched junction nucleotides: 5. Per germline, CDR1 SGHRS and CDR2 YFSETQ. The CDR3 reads CASSSGQGRGYTF. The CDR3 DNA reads TGCGCCAGCAGCTCGGGACAGGGAAGAGGCTACACCTTC.

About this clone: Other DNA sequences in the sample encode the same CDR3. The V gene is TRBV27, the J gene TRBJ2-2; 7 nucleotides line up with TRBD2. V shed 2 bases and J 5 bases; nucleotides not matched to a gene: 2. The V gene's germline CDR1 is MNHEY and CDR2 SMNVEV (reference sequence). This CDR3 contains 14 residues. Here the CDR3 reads CASSLAGGTGELFF. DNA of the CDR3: TGTGCCAGCAGTTTAGCCGGGGGGACCGGGGAGCTGTTTTTT.

CDR3 region: CASSLTGHSGANVLTF. The CDR3 DNA follows: TGTGCCAGCAGCTTGACAGGACACTCTGGGGCCAACGTCCTGACTTTC. The chain links TRBV7-6 to TRBJ2-6, with D perhaps TRBD1 (6 bases). The CDR3 totals 16 residues. Germline CDR1 is SGHVS and CDR2 is FNYEAQ. The V and J ends lost 3 bases and 0 bases respectively, with 9 bases between them.

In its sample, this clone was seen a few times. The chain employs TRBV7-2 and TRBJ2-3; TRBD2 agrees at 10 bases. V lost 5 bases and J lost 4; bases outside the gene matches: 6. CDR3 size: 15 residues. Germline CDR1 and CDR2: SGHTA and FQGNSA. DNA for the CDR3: TGTGCCAGCAGCCCCCCGGGACTAGCGCCAGATACGCAGTATTTT. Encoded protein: CASSPPGLAPDTQYF.

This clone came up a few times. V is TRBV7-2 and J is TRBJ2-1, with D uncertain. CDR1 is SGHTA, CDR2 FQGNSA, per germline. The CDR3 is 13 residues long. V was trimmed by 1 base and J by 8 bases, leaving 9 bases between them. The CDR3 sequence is CASSLEITDEQFF. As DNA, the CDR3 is TGTGCCAGCAGCTTAGAAATCACAGATGAGCAGTTCTTC.

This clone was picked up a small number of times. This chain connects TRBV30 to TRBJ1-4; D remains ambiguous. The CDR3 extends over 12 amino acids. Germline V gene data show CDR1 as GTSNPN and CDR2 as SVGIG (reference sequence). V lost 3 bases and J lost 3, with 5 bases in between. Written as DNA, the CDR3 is TGTGCCTGGAGCAGATCTAATGAAAAACTGTTTTTT. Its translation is CAWSRSNEKLFF.

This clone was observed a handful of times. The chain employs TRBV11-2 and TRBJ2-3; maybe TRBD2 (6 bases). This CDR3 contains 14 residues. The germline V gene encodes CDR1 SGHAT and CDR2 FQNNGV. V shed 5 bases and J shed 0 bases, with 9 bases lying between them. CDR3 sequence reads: CASSALASTDTQYF. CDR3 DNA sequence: TGTGCCAGCAGCGCACTAGCCAGCACAGATACGCAGTATTTT.

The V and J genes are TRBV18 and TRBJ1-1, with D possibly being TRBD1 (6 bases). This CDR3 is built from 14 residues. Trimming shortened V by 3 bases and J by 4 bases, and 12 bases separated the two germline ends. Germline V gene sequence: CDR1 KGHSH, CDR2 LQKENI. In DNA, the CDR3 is TGTGCCAGCTCACCCCTGACAGGACCCACTGAAGCTTTCTTT. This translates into CASSPLTGPTEAFF.

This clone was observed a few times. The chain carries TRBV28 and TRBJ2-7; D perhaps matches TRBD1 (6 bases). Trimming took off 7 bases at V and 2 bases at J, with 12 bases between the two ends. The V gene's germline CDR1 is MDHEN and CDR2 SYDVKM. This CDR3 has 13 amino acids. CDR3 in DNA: TGTGCCAGCATCGCCGCAGGGGCCTACGAGCAGTACTTC. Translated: CASIAAGAYEQYF.

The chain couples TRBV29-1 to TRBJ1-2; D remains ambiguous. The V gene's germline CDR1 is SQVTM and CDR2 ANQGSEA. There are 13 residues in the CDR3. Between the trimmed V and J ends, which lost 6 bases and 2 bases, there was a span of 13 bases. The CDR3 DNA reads TGCAGCGTGCGAATGGGAGGCAACTATGGCTACACCTTC. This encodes CSVRMGGNYGYTF. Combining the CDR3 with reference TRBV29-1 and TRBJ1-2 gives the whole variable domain SAVISQKPSRDICQRGTSLTIQCQVDSQVTMMFWYRQQPGQSLTLIATANQGSEATYESGFVIDKFPISRPNLTFSTLTVSNMSPEDSSIYLCSVRMGGNYGYTFGSGTRLTVV.

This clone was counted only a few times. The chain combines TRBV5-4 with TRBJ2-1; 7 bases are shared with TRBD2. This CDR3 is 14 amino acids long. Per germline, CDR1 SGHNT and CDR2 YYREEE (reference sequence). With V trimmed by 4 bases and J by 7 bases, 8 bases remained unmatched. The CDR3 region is CASSLSGTWNEQFF. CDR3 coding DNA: TGTGCCAGCAGCCTGAGCGGGACCTGGAATGAGCAGTTCTTC.

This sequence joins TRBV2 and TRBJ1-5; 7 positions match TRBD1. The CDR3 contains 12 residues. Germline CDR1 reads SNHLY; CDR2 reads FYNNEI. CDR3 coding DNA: TGTGCTAGTGGGACAGACGATCAGCCCCAGCATTTT. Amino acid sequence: CASGTDDQPQHF.

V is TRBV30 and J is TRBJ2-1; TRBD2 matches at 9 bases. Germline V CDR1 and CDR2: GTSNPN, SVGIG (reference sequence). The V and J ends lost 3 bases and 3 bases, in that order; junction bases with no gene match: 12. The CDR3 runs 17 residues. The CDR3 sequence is CAWRGGSTSGHYNEQFF. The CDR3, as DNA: TGTGCCTGGAGGGGGGGGTCGACTAGCGGTCACTACAATGAGCAGTTCTTC. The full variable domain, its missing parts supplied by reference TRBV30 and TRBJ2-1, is SQTIHQWPATLVQPVGSPLSLECTVEGTSNPNLYWYRQAAGRGLQLLFYSVGIGQISSEVPQNLSASRPQDRQFILSSKKLLLSDSGFYLCAWRGGSTSGHYNEQFFGPGTRLTVL.

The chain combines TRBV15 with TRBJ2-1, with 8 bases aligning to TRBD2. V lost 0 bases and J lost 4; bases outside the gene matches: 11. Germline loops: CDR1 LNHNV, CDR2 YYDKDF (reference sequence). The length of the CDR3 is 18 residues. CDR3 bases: TGTGCCACCAGCAGAGATATCCTTGCGGGAGGACCGTACAATGAGCAGTTCTTC. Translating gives CATSRDILAGGPYNEQFF.

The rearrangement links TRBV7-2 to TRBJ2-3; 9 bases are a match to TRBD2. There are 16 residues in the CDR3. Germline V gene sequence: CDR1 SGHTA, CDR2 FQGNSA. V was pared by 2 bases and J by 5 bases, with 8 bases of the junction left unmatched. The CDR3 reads CASSLSNSGRGDTQYF. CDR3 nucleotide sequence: TGTGCCAGCAGCTTAAGTAATAGCGGGAGAGGAGATACGCAGTATTTT.

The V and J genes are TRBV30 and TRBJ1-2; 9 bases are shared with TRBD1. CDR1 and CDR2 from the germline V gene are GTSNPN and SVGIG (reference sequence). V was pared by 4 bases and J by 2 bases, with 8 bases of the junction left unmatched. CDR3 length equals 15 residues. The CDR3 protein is CAWTLWDRVNYGYTF. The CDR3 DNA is TGTGCCTGGACCTTATGGGACAGGGTGAACTATGGCTACACCTTC.

CDR3 amino acids: CASSPPGRVADTQYF. In DNA form, the CDR3 reads TGTGCCAGCAGCCCCCCGGGAAGGGTCGCAGATACGCAGTATTTT. The J gene is TRBJ2-3, the V gene TRBV5-6, with D maybe TRBD2 (5 bases). Trimming removed 4 bases at V and 4 bases at J, with 16 bases between. Germline CDR1 reads SGHDT; CDR2 reads YYEEEE. The CDR3 covers 15 residues.

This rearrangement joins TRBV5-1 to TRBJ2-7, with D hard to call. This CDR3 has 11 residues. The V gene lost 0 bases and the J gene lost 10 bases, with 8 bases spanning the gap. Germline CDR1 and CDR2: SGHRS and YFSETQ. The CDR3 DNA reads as TGCGCCAGCAGCTTGGACCAGGAACAGTACTTC. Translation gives CASSLDQEQYF.